The 12 T cell receptor beta chains below all came from one sample that was sequenced in a study of graft-versus-host responses after intestinal transplantation. Sequenced by immunoSEQ multiplex PCR; TCRdb stores in-frame clones only, minus some. The sample consists of roughly 11,000 clones, about 80% of them appearing once. This specimen was PBMCs, taken nearly 500 days after intestinal transplant. The receptors here all came from a human patient who received an intestinal transplant, so some T cells may come from the graft donor.

This rearrangement joins TRBV11-2 to TRBJ1-5; 8 nucleotides agree with TRBD1. Germline V lookup: CDR1 SGHAT, CDR2 FQNNGV. This CDR3 comprises 13 residues. Trimming removed 5 bases from V and 7 bases from J; junction bases left unmatched: 4. CDR3 in amino acids: CASSTDRDQPQHF. The CDR3 bases are TGTGCCAGCAGCACGGACAGGGACCAGCCCCAGCATTTT.

The sample holds one count of this clone. Within the sample, other DNA sequences also encode this same CDR3. The rearrangement joins TRBV4-1 to TRBJ1-4, with D unclear. The V gene lost 1 base and the J gene lost 5 bases, with 8 bases spanning the gap. Germline V lookup: CDR1 MGHRA, CDR2 YSYEKL. The CDR3 is 14 amino acids. This chain's CDR3 is CASSQGTGNEKLFF. The CDR3 nucleotides are TGCGCCAGCAGCCAAGGGACGGGGAATGAAAAACTGTTTTTT.

Judged by abundance, this clone is large. The junction departs from the called germline gene at one end, perhaps through a read error. V and J are TRBV7-7 and TRBJ2-1; tentatively, D is TRBD2 (6 bases). The length of the CDR3 is 14 residues. Germline CDR1 reads SSHAT; CDR2 reads FNYEAQ (reference sequence). CDR3 sequence: CASSSTSLVNEQFF. CDR3 sequence (DNA): TGTGCTAGCAGCTCCACTAGCCTAGTCAATGAGCAGTTCTTC.

This rearrangement joins TRBV27 to TRBJ1-1; perhaps TRBD1 as D (6 bases). CDR1 and CDR2 (germline): MNHEY, SMNVEV (reference sequence). The CDR3 runs 14 residues. V was shortened by 5 bases and J by 0 bases, with 10 bases between the two germline ends. As DNA, the CDR3 is TGTGCCAGCAGTCCACAGGGACTGAACACTGAAGCTTTCTTT. Translation: CASSPQGLNTEAFF.

This clone turned up a few times. The V gene is TRBV5-1, the J gene TRBJ2-6, with 7 bases aligning to TRBD2. The trim removed 7 bases at V and 3 bases at J, leaving 4 bases unmatched. This CDR3 is built from 14 residues. Germline CDR1 reads SGHRS; CDR2 reads YFSETQ. CDR3: CASGRGGGANVLTF. DNA for the CDR3: TGCGCCAGCGGGAGGGGCGGTGGGGCCAACGTCCTGACTTTC.

The chain joins TRBV5-1 to TRBJ2-7, with a weak D call TRBD1 (5 bases). Germline lookup yields CDR1 SGHRS and CDR2 YFSETQ. Trimming took off 0 bases at V and 5 bases at J, with 12 bases between the two ends. This CDR3 comprises 14 residues. The DNA of the CDR3 is TGCGCCAGCAGCTTGGCGCAGGGTATCGACGAGCAGTACTTC. This sequence encodes CASSLAQGIDEQYF.

This sequence joins TRBV7-3 and TRBJ2-5; D is perhaps TRBD1 or TRBD2 (6 bases each). V was trimmed by 6 bases and J by 5 bases, leaving 16 bases between them. The CDR3 runs 14 residues. Germline V gene sequence: CDR1 SGHTA, CDR2 FQGTGA. The CDR3 region is CASSLGGGRETQYF. As DNA, the CDR3 is TGTGCCAGCAGTCTAGGGGGAGGTCGGGAGACCCAGTACTTC.

The count of this clone is one. The rearrangement links TRBV7-9 to TRBJ2-1; no clear D gene. This CDR3 is built from 13 residues. Germline CDR1 reads SEHNR; CDR2 reads FQNEAQ (reference sequence). V lost 5 bases, J lost 3 bases, and 8 bases lay in between. This CDR3 is CASSADNYNEQFF. The CDR3 bases are TGTGCCAGCAGCGCCGACAACTACAATGAGCAGTTCTTC.

The V gene is TRBV30, the J gene TRBJ2-1; tentative D call: TRBD1 (5 bases). The CDR3 loop spans 14 amino acids. Germline V gene data show CDR1 as GTSNPN and CDR2 as SVGIG (reference sequence). V lost 5 bases to trimming and J lost 6 bases, with 17 bases between them. Here the CDR3 DNA reads TGTGCCTGGGGTGGCGGTCTGGGGCTCAATGAGCAGTTCTTC. Protein sequence: CAWGGGLGLNEQFF.

The J gene is TRBJ2-7, the V gene TRBV5-1; no clear D. Germline lookup yields CDR1 SGHRS and CDR2 YFSETQ. Trimming took off 4 bases at V and 0 bases at J, with 14 bases between the two ends. This CDR3 spans 15 amino acids. The CDR3 DNA reads TGCGCCAGCAGCCTGAATAGCCGTAGCTCCTACGAGCAGTACTTC. As protein: CASSLNSRSSYEQYF.

This sequence joins TRBV7-9 and TRBJ2-7; no clear D. The germline CDR1 and CDR2 sequences are SEHNR and FQNEAQ (reference sequence). The CDR3 is 13 residues long. V dropped 2 bases and J dropped 0 bases, with 5 bases sitting between them. Here the CDR3 reads CASSLLASYEQYF. For the CDR3, the DNA is TGTGCCAGCAGCTTATTGGCCTCCTACGAGCAGTACTTC. The variable domain in full, with the rest retrieved from reference TRBV7-9 and TRBJ2-7, is DTGVSQNPRHKITKRGQNVTFRCDPISEHNRLYWYRQTLGQGPEFLTYFQNEAQLEKSRLLSDRFSAERPKGSFSTLEIQRTEQGDSAMYLCASSLLASYEQYFGPGTRLTVT.

The table lists this clone with a few counts. The chain carries TRBV19 and TRBJ2-7, with 9 positions matching TRBD1. The CDR3 totals 14 residues. V trimming: 7 bases; J trimming: 3 bases; junction bases outside the gene matches: 7. Germline V gene sequence: CDR1 LNHDA, CDR2 SQIVND (reference sequence). The CDR3 coding sequence is TGTGCCAGTACTCCCACAGGGGGCTTCTACGAGCAGTACTTC. Encoded protein: CASTPTGGFYEQYF.